One TCR beta chain is described in this entry. Its antigen is not known. Trimming cost V 3 bases and J 5 bases; bases outside gene matches: 6. The germline gives CDR1 LNHDA, CDR2 SQIVND (reference sequence). The CDR3 covers 16 residues. Unpaired genes were suppressed by blocking oligonucleotides during a second nested PCR. TCRdb fed the emulsion pairing reads into MiXCR, producing one record per CDR3 protein. The table has about 40,000 distinct CDR3 sequences, over 40% seen once; the top ten hold approximately 60%. This specimen comes from a study of T cell repertoires in breast cancer. Primers covering all TCR V genes were used in emulsion RT-PCR on CD8+ T cells. Broader study findings: Clone recovery by emulsion RT-PCR was skewed, so it was considered qualitative.

The sequenced sample was CD8+ T cells. The chain recombines TRBV19 with TRBJ2-2; TRBD1 agrees at 10 bases. The origin of this receptor is a pool of human donors with breast cancer or a healthy control (not recorded which). This chain's CDR3 is CASSMGGQGKTGELFF. The CDR3 coding sequence is TGTGCCAGTAGTATGGGGGGACAGGGGAAGACCGGGGAGCTGTTTTTT.